Listed below are T cell receptor beta chains from one sample, sequenced in a study of cytotoxic CD8 clonotypes in ibrutinib-treated CLL. Generated by immunoSEQ multiplex PCR, the TCRdb table keeps only in-frame clones and is missing some. Seen here are 200,000 to 250,000 clones, roughly 73% observed once, and the top ten hold 9.5% to 12%. Sample: PBMCs, taken after 12 months of ibrutinib treatment. The origin of the receptors is a human donor with chronic lymphocytic leukemia. Each CDR3 is given with its conserved first and last residue. The D gene is left open where the match is weak. Only part of the rows carry a size: once, few, many, or a class if the clone is expanded.

>-|TRBJ2-4|-|TRBV6-1
CASSASNQNIQYF
TGTGCCAGCAGTGCCAGTAACCAAAACATTCAGTACTTC
>-|TRBJ1-1|-|TRBV6-1
CASSESVGWAEAFF
TGTGCCAGCAGTGAATCGGTAGGTTGGGCTGAAGCTTTCTTT
>-|TRBJ2-3|TRBD2|TRBV5-6
CASRLALAGRDTQYF
TGTGCCAGCAGACTGGCCCTAGCGGGGAGGGATACGCAGTATTTT
>-|TRBJ1-2|-|TRBV6-6
CASSPERGTAPYGYTF
TGTGCCAGCAGCCCTGAGAGGGGTACAGCCCCCTATGGCTACACCTTC
>-|TRBJ2-7|TRBD1|TRBV2
CASSEAGQGSYEQYF
TGTGCCAGCAGTGAAGCGGGACAGGGTAGTTACGAGCAGTACTTC
>-|TRBJ1-4|-|TRBV30
CAWRWGGEKLFF
TGTGCCTGGAGATGGGGGGGTGAAAAACTGTTTTTT
>-|TRBJ1-5|-|TRBV10-3
CAISRQLGQPQHF
TGTGCCATCAGCCGACAGTTGGGTCAGCCCCAGCATTTT
>-|TRBJ1-6|-|TRBV4-1
CASSLVTARDLVSLHF
TGCGCCAGCAGTCTAGTTACAGCCCGTGATTTAGTGTCCCTCCACTTT
>-|TRBJ2-3|-|TRBV9
CASSVSSTDTQYF
TGTGCCAGCAGCGTATCTAGCACAGATACGCAGTATTTT
>-|TRBJ2-7|TRBD2|TRBV10-2
CASTKGLAGAYEQYF
TGCGCCAGCACTAAGGGACTAGCGGGGGCCTACGAGCAGTACTTC
>few|TRBJ2-7|-|TRBV28
CASSLSRGEQYF
TGTGCCAGCAGTTTATCCCGGGGCGAGCAGTACTTC
>-|TRBJ1-1|-|TRBV10-3
CAIRDPNADTEAFF
TGTGCCATCCGGGACCCAAATGCGGACACTGAAGCTTTCTTT
>-|TRBJ2-1|-|TRBV27
CASRFTGPSSYNEQFF
TGTGCCAGCAGATTTACCGGACCAAGCTCCTACAATGAGCAGTTCTTC
>few|TRBJ2-2|-|TRBV10-1
CATRDQSTGELFF
TGCGCCACCCGGGACCAATCCACCGGGGAGCTGTTTTTT
>-|TRBJ1-2|-|TRBV7-9
CASSLAIETASYGYTF
TGTGCCAGCAGCTTAGCGATTGAGACAGCTTCCTATGGCTACACCTTC
>once|TRBJ2-5|TRBD1|TRBV7-9
CASSLAGTGLETQYF
TGTGCCAGCAGCTTAGCGGGGACAGGGTTGGAGACCCAGTACTTC
>-|TRBJ1-2|-|TRBV30
CTWSAAIYTF
TGTACCTGGAGTGCAGCAATCTACACCTTC
>few|TRBJ2-5|-|TRBV5-1
CASSYGQSETQYF
TGCGCCAGCAGCTACGGACAGAGCGAGACCCAGTACTTC
>-|TRBJ2-5|TRBD2|TRBV5-1
CASGAREAGAGQETQYF
TGCGCCAGCGGCGCCCGGGAAGCGGGGGCCGGCCAAGAGACCCAGTACTTC
>-|TRBJ1-4|TRBD1|TRBV27
CANGTGKEGSAKLFF
TGTGCCAACGGGACAGGTAAAGAAGGGTCTGCAAAACTGTTTTTT
>once|TRBJ2-2|-|TRBV7-9
CASSPFPGDTGELFF
TGTGCCAGCAGCCCCTTCCCCGGGGACACCGGGGAGCTGTTTTTT
>few|TRBJ1-2|-|TRBV28
CASSLIDRGYTF
TGTGCCAGCAGTTTAATTGACCGAGGCTACACCTTC
>once|TRBJ1-1|TRBD1|TRBV19
CGAGGNTEAFF
TGTGGGGCAGGGGGGAACACTGAAGCTTTCTTT
>-|TRBJ1-5|TRBD1|TRBV5-1
CASSSGTGGGQPQHF
TGCGCCAGCAGCTCCGGGACAGGGGGGGGTCAGCCCCAGCATTTT
>-|TRBJ1-4|-|TRBV5-1
CASSTRETNEKLFF
TGCGCCAGCAGCACCAGGGAGACTAATGAAAAACTGTTTTTT
>-|TRBJ2-7|TRBD2|TRBV6-1
CASTGGLNNEQYF
TGTGCCAGCACGGGAGGACTGAACAACGAGCAGTACTTC
>-|TRBJ2-7|-|TRBV11-2
CASSLAGTGEREQYF
TGTGCCAGCAGCTTAGCCGGGACGGGTGAGAGAGAGCAGTACTTC
>-|TRBJ1-2|TRBD1|TRBV10-3
CAITSDRDGRGYTF
TGTGCCATCACCTCAGACAGGGACGGACGGGGCTACACCTTC
>-|TRBJ2-1|-|TRBV27
CASSASFDNEQFF
TGTGCCAGCAGTGCCAGCTTTGACAATGAGCAGTTCTTC